This T cell receptor (beta chain) was observed in a study of shared clonotypes between healthy human individuals. Profiled with immunoSEQ multiplex PCR; TCRdb holds only in-frame clones, not every one. Among fewer than 600,000 clones, around 78% were seen once, and the ten largest hold approximately 12%. Trimming left V 3 bases short and J 15 bases short, with 17 bases between. CDR3 length equals 13 residues. Looked up from germline, CDR1 is MDHEN and CDR2 is SYDVKM. This rearrangement joins TRBV28 to TRBJ1-4; weak D call: TRBD1 (5 bases). The receptor was derived from a woman in her 40s in good health. Some clones in this sample may be carry-over from other donors' samples. The sample comprised PBMCs. The CDR3 here is CASSLLGTHIMFF. Here the CDR3 DNA reads TGTGCCAGCAGTTTGTTGGGGACCCACATTATGTTTTTT. Full variable domain (missing parts from reference TRBV28 and TRBJ1-4): DVKVTQSSRYLVKRTGEKVFLECVQDMDHENMFWYRQDPGLGLRLIYFSYDVKMKEKGDIPEGYSVSREKKERFSLILESASTNQTSMYLCASSLLGTHIMFFGSGTQLSVL.